This TCR beta chain derives from a study of cytomegalovirus exposure and HLA in healthy donors. Study-level findings and limits: Cytomegalovirus-associated TCR beta chains were listed, numbering 164.

Clones were sequenced by immunoSEQ multiplex PCR, and TCRdb holds only the in-frame ones, with some missing. The repertoire has approximately 120,000 clones, around 94% of them found once; the top ten carry 1% to 1.5%. In regard to this clone: Antigen: not known.

The CDR3 runs 15 residues. The germline CDR1 and CDR2 sequences are SGHRS and YFSETQ. V lost 1 base, J lost 4 bases, and 6 bases stayed unmatched. The chain has TRBV5-1 and TRBJ2-3, with 7 bases matching TRBD2. The sequence derives from a woman aged 18-29 years in good health and CMV-seronegative. The source material was PBMCs. CDR3 residues: CASSLQTSESDTQYF. Written as DNA, the CDR3 is TGCGCCAGCAGCTTGCAAACTAGCGAATCAGATACGCAGTATTTT.